Described below is a single T cell receptor (beta chain) sequence and its context. This sample stems from a study of CD8 T cells in Susac syndrome. The CDR3 has 14 amino acids. The V end was cut by 7 bases, the J end by 0 bases, with 14 bases between. Germline-derived CDR1 and CDR2 are SGHNT and YYREEE (reference sequence). Random-hexamer reverse transcription was applied to about 0.5 to 1 ug RNA. The CDR3 of TCR beta was amplified by immunoSEQ multiplex PCR across 54 Vbeta and 13 Jbeta. MiXCR, applied by TCRdb to the immunoSEQ multiplex PCR reads, yields one record per CDR3 protein. The sample gives 160,000 or so distinct CDR3 sequences, just under 95% of which show up once; roughly 0.13% is in the top ten. Negative isolation was used for CD8+ and CD4+ T cells, and FACS enrichment was applied to TEMRA cells.

The sequence came from a human donor in good health. V usage is TRBV5-4 and J usage is TRBJ2-7; possibly TRBD1 for D (6 bases). The sample comprised CD4+ T cells from PBMCs. CDR3 nucleotides: TGTGCCAGCGAAAATCAGGGGAGCTCCTACGAGCAGTACTTC. Its translation is CASENQGSSYEQYF. The full variable domain, with the rest looked up from reference TRBV5-4 and TRBJ2-7, is ETGVTQSPTHLIKTRGQQVTLRCSSQSGHNTVSWYQQALGQGPQFIFQYYREEENGRGNFPPRFSGLQFPNYSSELNVNALELDDSALYLCASENQGSSYEQYFGPGTRLTVT.